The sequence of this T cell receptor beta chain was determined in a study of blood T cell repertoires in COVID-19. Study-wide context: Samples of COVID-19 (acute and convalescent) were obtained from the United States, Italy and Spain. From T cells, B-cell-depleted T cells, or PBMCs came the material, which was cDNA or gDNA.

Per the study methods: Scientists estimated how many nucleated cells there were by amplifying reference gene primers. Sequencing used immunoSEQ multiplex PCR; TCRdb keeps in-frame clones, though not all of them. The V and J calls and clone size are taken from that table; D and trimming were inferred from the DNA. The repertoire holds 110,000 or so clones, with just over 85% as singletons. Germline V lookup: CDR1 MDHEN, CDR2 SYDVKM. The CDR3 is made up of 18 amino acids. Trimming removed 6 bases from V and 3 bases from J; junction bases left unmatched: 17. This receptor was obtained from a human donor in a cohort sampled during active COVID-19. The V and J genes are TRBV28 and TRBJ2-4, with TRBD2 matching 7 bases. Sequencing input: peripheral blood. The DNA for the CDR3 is TGTGCCAGCAGCCAAAGCGGGGTCCTGTTTCAAGGCAAAAACATTCAGTACTTC. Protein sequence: CASSQSGVLFQGKNIQYF.